The 22 T cell receptor beta chains listed next were all sequenced from one sample in a study of Graves' ophthalmopathy and Graves' hyperthyroidism. RNA transcripts yielded amplified TCR beta CDR3 regions. The first round was an RT-PCR with HTBI primers, and the second round was a multiplex PCR. In TCRdb, the multiplex PCR reads were re-called with MiXCR into one record per CDR3 protein. The repertoire has about 210,000 distinct CDR3 sequences, about 32% of them found once; the top ten carry 8.5% to 9.5%. The sequencing input was peripheral blood. The receptors shown here come from a man aged 50 or older with Graves' ophthalmopathy.

This clonotype was seen ten or more times. The chain combines TRBV3-1 with TRBJ2-7, with TRBD2 as a possible D gene (5 bases). This CDR3 is 15 amino acids long. V lost 4 bases and J lost 3, with 16 bases in between. Germline values: CDR1 LGHDT, CDR2 YNNKEL (reference sequence). CDR3: CASSRPLAGVYEQYF. CDR3 coding DNA: TGTGCCAGCAGCCGGCCACTGGCGGGTGTCTACGAGCAGTACTTC.

This clonotype came up many times. V usage is TRBV7-6 and J usage is TRBJ2-7; 8 bases map to TRBD2. Looked up from germline, CDR1 is SGHVS and CDR2 is FNYEAQ. V was pared by 3 bases and J by 5 bases, with 6 bases of the junction left unmatched. The CDR3 is 14 residues long. This CDR3 is CASSLAGGVDEQYF. The CDR3 bases are TGTGCCAGCAGCTTGGCCGGGGGGGTCGACGAGCAGTACTTC.

This clonotype was seen at least ten times. This rearrangement joins TRBV27 to TRBJ2-7; D is ambiguous. CDR1 MNHEY and CDR2 SMNVEV come from the germline V gene (reference sequence). The CDR3 covers 13 residues. Trimming shortened V by 2 bases and J by 3 bases, and 8 bases separated the two germline ends. The CDR3 nucleotides are TGTGCCAGCAGTTTAGGTTCGTACTACGAGCAGTACTTC. This sequence encodes CASSLGSYYEQYF.

This clonotype showed up many times. This chain connects TRBV5-1 to TRBJ1-1, with D unresolved. In germline, CDR1 is SGHRS, CDR2 YFSETQ. With 6 bases removed from V and 0 bases from J, the gap between germline ends came to 15 bases. CDR3 length: 15 amino acids. As DNA, the CDR3 is TGCGCCAGCACTCGGGAGGGATACTTGAACACTGAAGCTTTCTTT. This sequence encodes CASTREGYLNTEAFF.

This clonotype has a count of ten or more. The CDR3 is CASSLGRAGGTEAFF. DNA for the CDR3: TGTGCCAGCAGCTTGGGCAGGGCAGGTGGCACTGAAGCTTTCTTT. This chain joins TRBV11-2 and TRBJ1-1; D possibly corresponds to TRBD1 (5 bases). Germline V lookup: CDR1 SGHAT, CDR2 FQNNGV. The length of the CDR3 is 15 residues. V was clipped by 3 bases and J by 4 bases, with 15 bases between them.

This clonotype was found many times. This rearrangement joins TRBV10-3 to TRBJ2-7; 7 bases fit TRBD2. Trimming took 3 bases from V and 4 from J; bases not matched to a gene: 12. The CDR3 is made up of 16 amino acids. The germline V gene has CDR1 ENHRY and CDR2 SYGVKD. This CDR3 is CAISDPAGAYSYEQYF. Here the CDR3 DNA reads TGTGCCATCAGTGATCCCGCGGGAGCTTATTCTTACGAGCAGTACTTC.

This clonotype was counted ten times or more. The chain has TRBV12-3 or TRBV12-4 and TRBJ2-5; 9 nucleotides agree with TRBD2. V lost 5 bases and J lost 5; bases outside the gene matches: 24. The length of the CDR3 is 20 residues. CDR3 protein: CASSASPVSGSQGFWETQYF. The CDR3 nucleotides are TGTGCCAGCAGTGCCTCACCGGTTAGCGGGAGTCAGGGGTTTTGGGAGACCCAGTACTTC.

This clonotype has at least ten counts. J is TRBJ2-7 and V is TRBV12-3 or TRBV12-4; 9 bases map to TRBD1. V was pared by 5 bases and J by 1 base, with 3 bases of the junction left unmatched. CDR3 length: 14 amino acids. CDR3 amino acids: CASSPGQGSYEQYF. CDR3 bases: TGTGCCAGCAGTCCGGGACAGGGATCCTACGAGCAGTACTTC.

This clonotype was recorded many times. V usage is TRBV19 and J usage is TRBJ1-2; D is possibly TRBD1 (5 bases). Germline values: CDR1 LNHDA, CDR2 SQIVND (reference sequence). The CDR3 consists of 15 residues. Trimming pared 5 bases from V and 4 bases from J, leaving 17 bases between. DNA of the CDR3: TGTGCCAGTAGTGCGCCGGGACGGAATTTCTATGGCTACACCTTC. Translation: CASSAPGRNFYGYTF.

The table lists this clonotype with many counts. The chain is built from TRBV6-1 and TRBJ2-2; a weak D match, TRBD2 (6 bases). Germline assignment: CDR1 MNHNS and CDR2 SASEGT. Trimming left V 7 bases short and J 4 bases short, with 19 bases between. The CDR3 runs to 16 residues. CDR3 in DNA: TGTGCCAGCACCTCCTTGGCGGGAAAGGCCACCGGGGAGCTGTTTTTT. Protein: CASTSLAGKATGELFF.

This clonotype was recorded at least ten times. The chain links TRBV20-1 to TRBJ1-2; D is unclear. This CDR3 has 12 amino acids. Trimming removed 3 bases from V and 6 bases from J, with 11 bases in between. Per germline, CDR1 DFQATT and CDR2 SNEGSKA (reference sequence). DNA of the CDR3: TGCAGTGCTAGGGGAGGGATGGATGGCTACACCTTC. It is translated as CSARGGMDGYTF.

This clonotype was counted at least ten times. The chain recombines TRBV12-3 or TRBV12-4 with TRBJ1-5; D uncertain. The CDR3 has 14 residues. V lost 6 bases, J lost 2 bases, and 11 bases lay in between. As DNA, the CDR3 is TGTGCCAGCAGACTCGCCGGGGGCAATCAGCCCCAGCATTTT. Its translation is CASRLAGGNQPQHF.

This clonotype was counted many times. This chain connects TRBV4-1 to TRBJ2-5, with 9 bases lining up with TRBD1. CDR1 MGHRA and CDR2 YSYEKL come from the germline V gene. J lost 5 bases, V lost 2 bases, and 6 bases had no gene match. The CDR3 contains 15 residues. CDR3: CASSQSGTGRETQYF. CDR3 nucleotide sequence: TGCGCCAGCAGCCAATCCGGGACAGGGCGGGAGACCCAGTACTTC.

This clonotype came up many times. The V and J genes are TRBV5-5 and TRBJ2-7; D gene uncertain. Trimming took 6 bases from V and 5 from J, leaving 15 bases between them. CDR1 SGHKS and CDR2 YYEKEE come from the germline V gene (reference sequence). This CDR3 is 13 amino acids long. CDR3 sequence: CASNRDPKDEQYF. As DNA, the CDR3 is TGTGCCAGCAACCGAGACCCCAAGGACGAGCAGTACTTC. Supplemented by reference TRBV5-5 and TRBJ2-7, the full variable domain reads DAGVTQSPTHLIKTRGQQVTLRCSPISGHKSVSWYQQVLGQGPQFIFQYYEKEERGRGNFPDRFSARQFPNYSSELNVNALLLGDSALYLCASNRDPKDEQYFGPGTRLTVT.

In its sample, this clonotype was seen many times. This rearrangement joins TRBV4-3 to TRBJ1-6; possible D gene TRBD1, 5 bases. The CDR3 length is 15 residues. V lost 0 bases and J 5 bases, leaving 8 bases between the germline ends. Germline V lookup: CDR1 LGHNA, CDR2 YSLEER. The CDR3 sequence is CASSQEFRDNSPLHF. As DNA, the CDR3 is TGCGCCAGCAGCCAAGAATTCAGGGATAATTCACCCCTCCACTTT.

V gene TRBV6-2 or TRBV6-3 combines with J gene TRBJ2-7, with D perhaps TRBD1 (5 bases). Trimming left V 6 bases short and J 7 bases short, with 16 bases between. In germline, CDR1 is MNHEY, CDR2 SVGEGT. The CDR3 covers 13 residues. CDR3 loop: CASREHGSGEQYF. CDR3 in DNA: TGTGCCAGCAGAGAACACGGTTCAGGGGAGCAGTACTTC.

This chain uses TRBV2 with TRBJ1-2; 7 nucleotides agree with TRBD1. CDR1 is SNHLY and CDR2 is FYNNEI in the germline V gene. The CDR3 totals 14 residues. The J segment lost 0 bases and the V segment lost 6 bases, leaving 4 bases of the junction unmatched. The CDR3 DNA is TGTGCCAGCAGCCGGGACAGTTCTAACTATGGCTACACCTTC. Translated, it gives CASSRDSSNYGYTF.

Many counts were recorded for this clonotype. The chain joins TRBV19 to TRBJ1-1; weak D call: TRBD1 (5 bases). Germline CDR1 LNHDA, CDR2 SQIVND (reference sequence). Trimming removed 5 bases at V and 7 bases at J, with 17 bases between. This CDR3 comprises 14 residues. The CDR3 loop is CASSAQPGGNEAFF. The DNA of the CDR3 is TGTGCCAGTAGTGCCCAGCCCGGGGGGAATGAAGCTTTCTTT.

This clonotype was observed many times. V and J are TRBV7-9 and TRBJ2-7, with TRBD1 matching over 8 bases. After removal of 7 bases from V and 4 bases from J, the junction contained 9 bases not matched to a gene. The CDR3 contains 14 residues. The V gene's germline CDR1 is SEHNR and CDR2 FQNEAQ (reference sequence). This CDR3 is CASTNGTGWYEQYF. Written as DNA, the CDR3 is TGTGCCAGCACCAACGGGACAGGCTGGTACGAGCAGTACTTC.

This clonotype was seen many times. The rearrangement uses TRBV6-2 or TRBV6-3 and TRBJ2-7; D gene uncertain. V gave up 5 bases and J gave up 0 bases, with 17 bases separating them. Germline lookup yields CDR1 MNHEY and CDR2 SVGEGT. The CDR3 has 16 amino acids. The CDR3 here is CASSPISMLTSYEQYF. DNA of the CDR3: TGTGCCAGCAGTCCCATATCGATGCTTACCTCCTACGAGCAGTACTTC.

At least ten counts were recorded for this clonotype. The chain combines TRBV28 with TRBJ1-1; D unresolved. In germline, CDR1 is MDHEN, CDR2 SYDVKM. Trimming shortened V by 6 bases and J by 10 bases, and 15 bases separated the two germline ends. CDR3 length: 12 residues. As DNA, the CDR3 is TGTGCCAGCAGCTTAGTCTACGAGGGAGCTTTCTTT. It specifies CASSLVYEGAFF.

The genes are TRBV30 and TRBJ2-5; D is uncertain. This CDR3 comprises 10 residues. The V and J ends lost 2 bases and 5 bases respectively, with 3 bases between them. Germline V gene lookup returns CDR1 GTSNPN and CDR2 SVGIG (reference sequence). The CDR3 spells CAWSRETQYF. In DNA form, the CDR3 reads TGTGCCTGGAGTAGGGAGACCCAGTACTTC. The full variable domain, rest sourced from reference TRBV30 and TRBJ2-5, is SQTIHQWPATLVQPVGSPLSLECTVEGTSNPNLYWYRQAAGRGLQLLFYSVGIGQISSEVPQNLSASRPQDRQFILSSKKLLLSDSGFYLCAWSRETQYFGPGTRLLVL.